This TCR beta chain was captured in a study of cytomegalovirus exposure and HLA in healthy donors. Whole-study findings and limits: Published work reported that the classifier diagnosed cytomegalovirus status with high specificity and sensitivity. The investigators catalogued some 160 TCR beta chains as cytomegalovirus-associated. Later analysis associated a missense DCLRE1C variant with TCR beta V- and J-gene trimming. Later work found that TCR association rates differed between HLA loci; DRB1 had the most and HLA-C the fewest.

This clone came up once. Its antigen is currently unknown. It was with 60 Vbeta and 13 Jbeta primers that the PCR ran. Profiled with immunoSEQ multiplex PCR; TCRdb holds only in-frame clones, not every one. The table lists about 120,000 clones, 77% of them singletons, with 5.8% in the top ten. With 6 bases clipped from V and 12 bases from J, the junction kept 8 bases outside the gene matches. The CDR3 covers 13 residues. Germline V gives CDR1 MNHEY, CDR2 SVGAGI. The sample consisted of PBMCs. This clonotype was sampled from a man between 18 and 29 years old in good health and CMV-seropositive. The chain employs TRBV6-5 and TRBJ2-4, with 10 bases fitting TRBD2. The CDR3 coding sequence is TGTGCCAGCAGGACTAGCGGGTCGGACAGTCAGTACTTC. Translating gives CASRTSGSDSQYF.